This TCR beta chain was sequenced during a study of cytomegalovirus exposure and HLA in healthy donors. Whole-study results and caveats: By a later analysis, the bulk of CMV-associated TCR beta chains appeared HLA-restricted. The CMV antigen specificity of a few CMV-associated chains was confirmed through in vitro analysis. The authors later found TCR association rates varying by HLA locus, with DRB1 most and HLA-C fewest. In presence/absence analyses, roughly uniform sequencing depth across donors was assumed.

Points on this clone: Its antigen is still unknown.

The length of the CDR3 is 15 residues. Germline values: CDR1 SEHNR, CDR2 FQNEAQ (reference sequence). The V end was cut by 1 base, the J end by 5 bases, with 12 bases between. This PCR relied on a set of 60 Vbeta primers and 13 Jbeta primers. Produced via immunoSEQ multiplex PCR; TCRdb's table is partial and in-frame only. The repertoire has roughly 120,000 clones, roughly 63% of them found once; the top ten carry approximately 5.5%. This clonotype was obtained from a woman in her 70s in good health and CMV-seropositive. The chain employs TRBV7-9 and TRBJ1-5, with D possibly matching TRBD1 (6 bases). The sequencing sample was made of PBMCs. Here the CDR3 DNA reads TGTGCCAGCAGCTTAGGCTCAGGGGAATATCAGCCCCAGCATTTT. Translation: CASSLGSGEYQPQHF. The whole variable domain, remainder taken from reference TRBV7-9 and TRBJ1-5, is DTGVSQNPRHKITKRGQNVTFRCDPISEHNRLYWYRQTLGQGPEFLTYFQNEAQLEKSRLLSDRFSAERPKGSFSTLEIQRTEQGDSAMYLCASSLGSGEYQPQHFGDGTRLSIL.